This TCR beta chain was recovered during a study of blood T cell repertoires in COVID-19. On the study more broadly: The samples span acute and convalescent COVID-19 from the United States, Italy and Spain.

Libraries were prepared by immunoSEQ multiplex PCR; TCRdb keeps only in-frame clonotypes and omits some of them. This table has roughly 250,000 clones, around 87% appearing once. The germline V gene encodes CDR1 SGHRS and CDR2 YFSETQ. There are 15 residues in the CDR3. The V gene lost 0 bases and the J gene lost 7 bases, with 14 bases spanning the gap. The chain combines TRBV5-1 with TRBJ2-1; weak D call: TRBD2 (6 bases). Sequenced: PBMCs or T cells enriched from blood (not recorded which). This receptor was taken from a woman aged 50 to 65 who had recovered from COVID-19. For the CDR3, the DNA is TGCGCCAGCAGCTTGGCCGCCGGACTACGTAATGAGCAGTTCTTC. Amino acids: CASSLAAGLRNEQFF.